Described below is a single TCR beta chain sequence and its context. Its target is unknown. These data originate in a study of cytomegalovirus exposure and HLA in healthy donors. The CDR3 loop spans 14 amino acids. V was clipped by 5 bases and J by 3 bases, with 12 bases between them. Germline V lookup: CDR1 SGDLS, CDR2 YYNGEE. Use of 60 Vbeta and 13 Jbeta primers characterized the PCR. The protocol was immunoSEQ multiplex PCR, while the TCRdb copy is restricted to in-frame clones and leaves out a portion. This listing includes about 130,000 clones. Findings and caveats of the study: Associated with HLA alleles at 0.05 false discovery rate in a later analysis were fewer than 20,000 TCR beta sequences.

The clonotype comes from a woman aged 35 to 49 in good health and CMV-seronegative. The sequenced sample consisted of PBMCs. The J gene is TRBJ2-4, the V gene TRBV9; D may be TRBD2 (5 bases). In DNA, the CDR3 is TGTGCCAGCAGTGAGGGTAGCCTCAAAAACATTCAGTACTTC. Amino acids: CASSEGSLKNIQYF.